This T cell receptor beta chain was identified in a study of blood T cell repertoires in COVID-19. Study information: The cDNA or gDNA used as material had been derived from T cells, B-cell-depleted T cells, or PBMCs.

The CDR3 loop spans 13 amino acids. The V gene end was trimmed by 5 bases and the J gene end by 5 bases; junction bases not matched to a gene: 4. The germline V gene encodes CDR1 SGHAT and CDR2 FQNNGV. Some clones are missing from TCRdb's copy, which holds only in-frame ones; the method was immunoSEQ multiplex PCR. This table holds approximately 60,000 clones, 70% to 90% found once. This TCR was sampled from a man aged 50-60 years with active COVID-19. The specimen was peripheral blood. The rearrangement joins TRBV11-2 to TRBJ2-7, with 9 bases fitting TRBD1. CDR3 loop: CASSKQGADEQYF. CDR3 coding DNA: TGTGCCAGCAGCAAACAGGGGGCTGACGAGCAGTACTTC.